This T cell receptor (beta chain) was profiled in a study of T-cell reconstitution after alpha-beta-depleted transplantation in children. TCRbeta library construction was performed incorporating unique molecular identifiers. TCRdb reprocessed the PCR reads with MiXCR, giving one entry per CDR3 protein. The repertoire holds around 380,000 distinct CDR3 sequences, with 9.5% to 13% as singletons. The CDR3 covers 17 residues. Unmatched junction bases numbered 7, after V lost 0 bases and J lost 4 bases. Germline values: CDR1 MNHEY, CDR2 SVGAGI. The chain links TRBV6-5 to TRBJ2-5; TRBD2 agrees at 11 bases. The sequencing here drew on PBMCs from the stem cell graft donor, taken from the stem cell graft. This TCR was recovered from a human donor who donated a stem cell graft to a child with acute myeloid leukemia. The CDR3 spells CASSYSHASGRRETQYF. The CDR3 nucleotides are TGTGCCAGCAGTTACTCTCACGCTAGCGGGAGGCGAGAGACCCAGTACTTC.